This TCR beta chain was profiled in a study of T-cell reconstitution after alpha-beta-depleted transplantation in children. Study-level points and caveats: Expanded clones from the graft, numbering several hundred, reportedly supplied alpha-beta T cells about two months after transplant. Recipient T cells and thymic progenitors that survived were the source of the high TCRbeta diversity seen at day 60 in some patients.

This clonotype was detected a few times. Its antigen is currently unknown. A TCRbeta library incorporating unique molecular identifiers was prepared. TCRdb passed the PCR reads through MiXCR, listing each CDR3 protein once. The sample gives roughly 670,000 distinct CDR3 sequences, around 14% of which show up once; roughly 0.77% is in the top ten. The CDR3 is made up of 15 amino acids. The ends were cut back, 7 bases at V and 1 base at J, with 15 bases in the middle. CDR1 SNHLY and CDR2 FYNNEI come from the germline V gene. The sample in question was PBMCs, obtained before TCRalphabeta/CD19-depleted stem cell transplant. The chain combines TRBV2 with TRBJ2-3; either TRBD1 or TRBD2 may supply D (5 bases each). The sequence was collected from a girl aged 2 to 10 with congenital amegakaryocytic thrombocytopenia, due to receive a stem cell transplant. CDR3 sequence (DNA): TGTGCCAGCATTGGTCGGGACCACCGCACAGATACGCAGTATTTT. Its translation is CASIGRDHRTDTQYF. The full variable domain, in which reference TRBV2 and TRBJ2-3 provide the parts outside the CDR3, is EPEVTQTPSHQVTQMGQEVILRCVPISNHLYFYWYRQILGQKVEFLVSFYNNEISEKSEIFDDQFSVERPDGSNFTLKIRSTKLEDSAMYFCASIGRDHRTDTQYFGPGTRLTVL.